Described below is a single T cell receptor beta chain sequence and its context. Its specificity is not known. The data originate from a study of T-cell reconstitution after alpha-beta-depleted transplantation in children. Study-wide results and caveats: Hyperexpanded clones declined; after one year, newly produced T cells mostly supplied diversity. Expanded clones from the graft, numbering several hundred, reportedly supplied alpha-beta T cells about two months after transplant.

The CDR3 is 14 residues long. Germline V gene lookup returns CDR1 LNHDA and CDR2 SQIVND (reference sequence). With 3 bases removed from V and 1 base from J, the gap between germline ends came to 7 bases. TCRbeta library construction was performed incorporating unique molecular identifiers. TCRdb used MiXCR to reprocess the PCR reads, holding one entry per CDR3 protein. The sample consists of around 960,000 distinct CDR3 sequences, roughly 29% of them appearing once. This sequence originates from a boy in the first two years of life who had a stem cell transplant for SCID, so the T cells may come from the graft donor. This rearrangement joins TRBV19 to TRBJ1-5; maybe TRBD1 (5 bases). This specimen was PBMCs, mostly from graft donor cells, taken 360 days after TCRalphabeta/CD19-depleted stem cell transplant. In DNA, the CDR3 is TGTGCCAGTAGTATTAGGGACAGCAATCAGCCCCAGCATTTT. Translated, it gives CASSIRDSNQPQHF.